This TCR beta chain appears in the sequencing data of a study of cytomegalovirus exposure and HLA in healthy donors. Regarding the study as a whole: Among TCR beta chains of equal frequency, HLA-associated ones were more clonally expanded in a later analysis. V- and J-gene trimming in TCR beta was tied to a missense DCLRE1C variant by an analysis performed later. Listed as cytomegalovirus-associated were about 160 TCR beta chains.

Points on this clone: No antigen is known for it. It is unclear where the CDR3 begins or ends on the DNA, so no DNA is shown, and the CDR3 is as TCRdb lists it.

The PCR made use of 60 Vbeta and 13 Jbeta primers. Libraries were prepared by immunoSEQ multiplex PCR; TCRdb keeps only in-frame clonotypes and omits some of them. The sample consists of 200,000 or so clones, around 84% of them appearing once. The CDR3 length is 14 residues, termini included. The germline V gene encodes CDR1 MNHEY and CDR2 SMNVEV (reference sequence). Sequenced: PBMCs. The sequence came from a woman aged 50 to 60 in good health and CMV-seropositive. J is TRBJ2-1 and V is TRBV27; the D call TRBD2 from the table was never checked on the DNA. Here the CDR3 reads CASSSSGDHEEWFF.